The present entry profiles one TCR beta chain with its context. No cognate antigen has been identified for it. One base away there is no much larger clone; base qualities are not given. Receptor libraries were prepared by RACE. Reads for this sample came from a NextSeq 500. During library preparation, unique molecular identifiers were attached to individual cDNA molecules so that TCRs could be counted quantitatively and reproducibly. From each blood RNA sample, both TCR alpha and TCR beta chains were sequenced. The original methods were these. Samples had a median of about 96,000 TCRs, with a range from roughly 23,224 to 750,000. The Decombinator software suite was used to annotate V, J and CDR3 in the TCR reads. For the PS versus PT1 abundance plots, all samples were subsampled to the same number of TCRs (28,000). Expanded TCRs were defined as absent before sensitization and observed at least eight times at the 2-week time point. The public reads were run again by TCRdb, first through fastp at Q25 and then through MiXCR, and only productive beta chains were kept. Every distinct CDR3 protein forms one entry, paired with its most common genes and DNA. The V and J calls and clone size are TCRdb's, not the authors'. The sample table contains about 290,000 distinct CDR3 sequences; only one count was recorded for just under 8% of them. The top ten clonotypes cover 0.9% to 1.5% of the sample.

The time point tag for this specimen amounts to: pre-sensitization, week 0. The sample's treatment or condition label is to be understood as: therapeutic diphenylcyclopropenone sensitization with weekly scalp DPC. At every patch-test visit, the blood draw took place before the patch test was put on. Patients were considered eligible if aged 18 to 70, diagnosed with alopecia and deemed suitable for DPC therapy, and patients were excluded if pregnant. Total RNA was extracted from unfractionated whole blood that had been collected in Tempus Blood RNA tubes. Trimming takes 6 bases off V and 3 bases off J; junction bases not matched to a gene: 3. The CDR3 sequence holds 13 residues, the cysteine and phenylalanine included. Just CDR3 DNA is preserved here, 39 bases in frame from base 1. In the germline V gene, CDR1 corresponds to MNHEY and CDR2 to SVGAGI. These data come from a study of human T cells and chemical hapten exposure (TCRdb year 2021). Context from the whole study: For sensitization, 2% DPC in acetone was applied to a 2 cm by 2 cm area of upper inner arm skin. Blood for TCR sequencing was provided by twenty-nine alopecia patients at one to four time points (pre-sensitization, 2, 6 and 24 weeks). Throughout the study period of around 24 weeks, patients also received therapeutic DPC doses to the scalp every week. Alopecia areata with under or over 50% scalp involvement, alopecia totalis and alopecia universalis were represented in the patient cohort, which was mostly female. Patch testing was done on the upper back using Finn chambers containing 0.01% DPC, and results were scored after 6 days according to International Contact Dermatitis Research Group standards. The study tracked peripheral blood TCR repertoire changes in vivo during primary and secondary sensitization to the hapten diphenylcyclopropenone (DPC) in alopecia patients. Patient blood was sampled pre-sensitization (week 0) and at 2, 6 and about 24 weeks after DPC sensitization. Libraries were pooled for sequencing, and per-sample TCR yields varied mainly because of small differences in library volumes within the pool.

General findings and caveats noted by the study authors: Repeated subsampling changed both the strength of the expansion versus patch-test correlation and the threshold at which that correlation became significant. The number of PT1 expanded TCRs positively correlated with patch test score, significant at thresholds 8, 16 and 32 but not 4. All patients had alopecia, a presumed autoimmune disease, so their immune response might differ from that of healthy individuals. Compared with pre-sensitization or healthy control sets, expanded TCRs formed significantly more large CDR3 similarity clusters, which is consistent with antigen-driven responses. No change with DPC sensitization was found in the number of TCRs above 1 in 1000 frequency, and no evidence of global repertoire structure alterations was found.

The chain couples TRBV6-5 to TRBJ1-2; TRBD1 fits 8 bases in the junction. This sequence originates from a man in his late teens or twenties with alopecia areata. Some clones in this sample may be carry-over from other donors' samples. The input for sequencing was whole blood, taken in connection with sensitization to the hapten diphenylcyclopropenone (DPC). The CDR3 protein sequence reads: CASSPQGDYGYTF. The bases read TGTGCCAGCAGCCCACAGGGGGACTATGGCTACACCTTC.